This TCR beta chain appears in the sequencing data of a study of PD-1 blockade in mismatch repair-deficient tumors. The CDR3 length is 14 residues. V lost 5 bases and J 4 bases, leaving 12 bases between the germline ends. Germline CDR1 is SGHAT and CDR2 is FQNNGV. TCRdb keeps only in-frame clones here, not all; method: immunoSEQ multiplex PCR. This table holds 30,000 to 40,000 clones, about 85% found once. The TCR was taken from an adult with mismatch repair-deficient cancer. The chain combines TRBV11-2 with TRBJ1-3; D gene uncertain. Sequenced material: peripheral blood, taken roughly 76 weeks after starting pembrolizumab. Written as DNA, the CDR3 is TGTGCCAGCAGCCTAAACGTGGGAGGAAACACCATATATTTT. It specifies CASSLNVGGNTIYF.